This T cell receptor (beta chain) was sequenced during a study of regulatory T cells in long-lasting Graves disease. Study results and limitations: Patients whose Graves' disease persisted exhibited lower TCR diversity than those newly diagnosed. Relative to new patients (around 1,000), persistent patients exhibited greater sharing of public clonotypes (approximately 2,500).

The CDR3 loop spans 12 amino acids. The germline CDR1 and CDR2 sequences are MNHEY and SVGEGT. With 8 bases clipped from V and 6 bases from J, the junction kept 2 bases outside the gene matches. Time point noted: newly diagnosed GD, antithyroid drugs for less than 3 months. Isolated PBMC RNA provided the starting material for the TCR library. This clonotype was seen only once. Its antigen is undetermined. Researchers made TCR beta libraries by using iRepertoire HTBI primers and running Arm-PCR on CDR3 regions. In TCRdb, the multiplex PCR reads were re-called with MiXCR into one record per CDR3 protein. The sample has 350,000 to 500,000 distinct CDR3 sequences; 14% are singletons. The data were also submitted as part of a second study, on T cells in Graves' hyperthyroidism and ophthalmopathy. That publication notes: No ophthalmopathy progression within 18 months constituted stable Graves' hyperthyroidism. From stable hyperthyroidism, ophthalmopathy was separated by a 13 V-J model.

The gene calls are TRBV6-2 or TRBV6-3 and TRBJ2-1, with 9 nucleotides matching TRBD2. The sample in question was peripheral blood mononuclear cells (PBMCs), obtained at new diagnosis, from a patient treated with antithyroid drugs. The TCR sequence derives from a woman aged 50 to 60 with Graves disease. The CDR3 reads CASLAGVNEQFF. CDR3 bases: TGTGCCAGCTTAGCGGGAGTCAATGAGCAGTTCTTC.